This paragraph reports one T cell receptor (beta chain). A read error may account for a junction end that differs from germline. The CDR3 covers 19 residues. The V gene's germline CDR1 is MNHEY and CDR2 SVGEGT. Scientists recovered RNA and DNA together from around 20-30 mg of unsorted bulk tissue. Total RNA (around 0.45 ug) served as template for TCR beta cDNA synthesis primed by a constant-region primer. Each TCR beta library was derived from three nested multiplex PCR rounds that employed slightly modified ARM-PCR. With TRBV1-TRBV30 forward primers and a C-beta reverse primer, the first two PCR rounds were run for about 10 cycles each. Each CDR3 protein gets one entry after TCRdb re-called the multiplex PCR reads with MiXCR. The sample has about 70,000 distinct CDR3 sequences; 60% to 80% are singletons. These data originate in a study of tumor-infiltrating lymphocytes in primary liver carcinoma.

The clonotype comes from a man aged 40-55 years with primary liver carcinoma and hepatitis B virus infection. V gene TRBV6-2 or TRBV6-3 combines with J gene TRBJ1-5, with 7 bases aligning to TRBD1. Sequencing was carried out using liver tumor tissue from sampling region 4. Subset denoted: tumor region T4, right-lateral pole. CDR3 bases: TGTCCCAGCACTTACGAAGGACGCAGGGGGGACTATAGCAATCAGCCCCAGCATTTT. This codes for CPSTYEGRRGDYSNQPQHF.